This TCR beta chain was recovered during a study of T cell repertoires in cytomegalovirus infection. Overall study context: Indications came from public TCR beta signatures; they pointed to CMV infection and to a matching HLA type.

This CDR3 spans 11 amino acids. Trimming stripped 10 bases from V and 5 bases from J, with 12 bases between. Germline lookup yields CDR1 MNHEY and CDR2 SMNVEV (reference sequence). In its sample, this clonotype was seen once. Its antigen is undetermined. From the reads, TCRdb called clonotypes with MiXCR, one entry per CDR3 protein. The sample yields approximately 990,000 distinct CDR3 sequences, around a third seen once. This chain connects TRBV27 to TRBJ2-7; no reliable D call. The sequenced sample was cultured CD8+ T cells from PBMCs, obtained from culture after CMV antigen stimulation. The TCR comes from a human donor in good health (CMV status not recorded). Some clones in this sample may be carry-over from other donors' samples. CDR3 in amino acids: CATLAGNEQYV. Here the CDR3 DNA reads TGTGCCACACTGGCTGGGAACGAGCAGTACGTC.